The rows below give T cell receptor beta chains drawn from one sample of a study of OX40 agonist ivuxolimab in advanced cancers. Profiling relied on immunoSEQ multiplex PCR, and the TCRdb table lists in-frame clones only, not all of them. Seen here are 65,000 to 90,000 clones, about four fifths observed once, and the top ten hold more than 4.5%. Sequences were derived from CD4+ or CD8+ T cells sorted from blood, sampled in a trial of the OX40 agonist ivuxolimab. The receptor source for this set is an adult with an advanced solid tumor such as melanoma, head and neck, liver or kidney cancer. Both conserved end residues are part of each CDR3. Each record gives: D gene, CDR3 length, clone size, V gene, J gene, CDR3 DNA, CDR3 protein. A D gene is named only where the DNA matches it firmly. Clone size is given for some rows only: seen once, a few or many times, or a class if the clone is expanded.

>.|16|.|TRBV18|TRBJ1-3
TGTGCCAGCTCACCGAACCGGGATTTGATGGGAAACACCATATATTTT
CASSPNRDLMGNTIYF
>.|13|few|TRBV19|TRBJ2-5
TGTGCCAGTAGTATCGGGCGTCAAGAGACCCAGTACTTC
CASSIGRQETQYF
>TRBD2|18|.|TRBV4-1|TRBJ2-5
TGCGCCAGCAGCCAAGATTTTGGCGCTAGCGGGGGGTTTGAGACCCAGTACTTC
CASSQDFGASGGFETQYF
>.|14|.|TRBV6-1|TRBJ2-7
TGTGCCAGCAGTGAAAGCGCATCCGGCCACGAGCAGTACTTC
CASSESASGHEQYF
>TRBD2|14|.|TRBV7-7|TRBJ2-5
TGTGCTAGCAGCTTAGGGAGGGATGGAGAGACCCAGTACTTC
CASSLGRDGETQYF
>.|13|.|TRBV7-9|TRBJ1-1
TGTGCCAGCAGCTCCGACGCGAACACTGAAGCTTTCTTT
CASSSDANTEAFF
>TRBD1|14|.|TRBV27|TRBJ2-1
TGTGCCAGCAGACCTCCGGGACAGGGGGCCGAGCAGTTCTTC
CASRPPGQGAEQFF
>TRBD2|16|.|TRBV18|TRBJ2-1
TGTGCCAGCTCACCAGCGGGACTAGCGGGAGGGGATGAGCAGTTCTTC
CASSPAGLAGGDEQFF
>.|13|.|TRBV18|TRBJ1-5
TGTGCCAGCTCAGTGACAGGCAATCAGCCCCAGCATTTT
CASSVTGNQPQHF
>.|16|.|TRBV5-1|TRBJ1-5
TGCGCCAGCAGCTTGGAAGGAGTCGGATTGGGTCAGCCCCAGCATTTT
CASSLEGVGLGQPQHF
>.|13|once|TRBV7-2|TRBJ1-5
TGTGCCAGCAGCTTCCACAGGTCCCAGCCCCAGCATTTT
CASSFHRSQPQHF
>.|14|.|TRBV5-6|TRBJ1-6
TGTGCCAGCAGCTTGGCCGGACGAGATTCACCCCTCCACTTT
CASSLAGRDSPLHF
>TRBD1|12|.|TRBV6-1|TRBJ1-2
TGTGCCAGCTTGGGACAGGTCTATGGCTACACCTTC
CASLGQVYGYTF
>.|15|.|TRBV7-3|TRBJ2-3
TGTGCCAGCAGCATCAGGAGGGGGGGCACAGATACGCAGTATTTT
CASSIRRGGTDTQYF
>.|14|.|TRBV5-1|TRBJ2-5
TGCGCCAGCAGCTTGATCAGAGGAGGAGAGACCCAGTACTTC
CASSLIRGGETQYF
>.|13|few|TRBV7-7|TRBJ2-3
TGTGCTAGCAGCTTAGCAGCAAGAGATACGCAGTATTTT
CASSLAARDTQYF
>.|16|.|TRBV18|TRBJ1-3
TGTGCCAGCTCGGAGAATGTCGGGAACTCTGGAAACACCATATATTTT
CASSENVGNSGNTIYF
>.|13|.|TRBV5-6|TRBJ2-7
TGTGCCAGCAGAATCGACAGCCTGTACGAGCAGTACTTC
CASRIDSLYEQYF
>.|16|few|TRBV19|TRBJ1-2
TGTGCCAGTAGTACCTTTGAAGGCGGAGGGGAATCTGGCTACACCTTC
CASSTFEGGGESGYTF
>.|15|.|TRBV7-8|TRBJ1-5
TGTGCCAGCAGCTTTTATCAGGGACGGGATCAGCCCCAGCATTTT
CASSFYQGRDQPQHF
>.|15|.|TRBV18|TRBJ1-1
TGTGCCAGCTCACAGTCCGGCGCCTGGGGCACTGAAGCTTTCTTT
CASSQSGAWGTEAFF
>.|14|.|TRBV5-1|TRBJ2-3
TGCGCCAGCAAATATCGGAGCGGGCCAGATACGCAGTATTTT
CASKYRSGPDTQYF
>.|15|.|TRBV4-3|TRBJ2-2
TGCGCCAGCAGCCGCGCCGGGACTGGAGCCGGGGAGCTGTTTTTT
CASSRAGTGAGELFF
>.|13|.|TRBV11-1|TRBJ1-1
TGTGCCAGCAGCTTAAGGGGTCCCACTGAAGCTTTCTTT
CASSLRGPTEAFF
>.|15|.|TRBV18|TRBJ2-7
TGTGCCAGCTCCCCGGGGGCGGGAGAAGGTTACGAGCAGTACTTC
CASSPGAGEGYEQYF
>.|15|.|TRBV6-6|TRBJ2-7
TGTGCCAGCAGTTACTCGGGCTTCCCAGGAAACGAGCAGTACTTC
CASSYSGFPGNEQYF
>TRBD2|16|.|TRBV6-4|TRBJ2-1
TGTGCCAGCAGTGACTCGAGTAGCGGGAGCGGCAATGAGCAGTTCTTC
CASSDSSSGSGNEQFF
>.|12|.|TRBV9|TRBJ2-3
TGTGCCAGCAGCGTAGCCACAGATACGCAGTATTTT
CASSVATDTQYF
>.|13|few|TRBV27|TRBJ2-6
TGTGCCAGCAGTTTGTCTGGGGCCAACGTCCTGACTTTC
CASSLSGANVLTF
>.|14|.|TRBV7-3|TRBJ2-7
TGTGCCAGCAGCTCCCGGGACACAGCCTACGAGCAGTACTTC
CASSSRDTAYEQYF
>.|15|.|TRBV19|TRBJ1-5
TGTGCCAGTACTCTACGGGGCAACGGCAATCAGCCCCAGCATTTT
CASTLRGNGNQPQHF
>.|14|medium-sized|TRBV18|TRBJ1-1
TGTGCCAGCTCACCACCGGATAACACAAGGGAAGCTTTCTTT
CASSPPDNTREAFF
>.|13|.|TRBV5-1|TRBJ2-7
TGCGCCAGCAGCTTGGCACCCTCCTACGAGCAGTACTTC
CASSLAPSYEQYF
>.|14|.|TRBV6-1|TRBJ1-1
TGTGCCAGCAGTGACCGGTGGCGAAACACTGAAGCTTTCTTT
CASSDRWRNTEAFF
>TRBD2|13|.|TRBV19|TRBJ2-7
TGTGCCAGTAGTAGGGTAGCGGGGGAGCAGCAGTACTTC
CASSRVAGEQQYF
>.|15|.|TRBV4-3|TRBJ2-3
TGCGCCAGCAGCCAAGAAGAGGGAGACACAGATACGCAGTATTTT
CASSQEEGDTDTQYF
>.|13|.|TRBV7-8|TRBJ2-5
TGTGCCAGCAGCTTGCGAACCTTAGAGACCCAGTACTTC
CASSLRTLETQYF
>.|13|few|TRBV6-1|TRBJ2-7
TGTGCCAGCAGTGAAAGAGGCCTCTACGAGCAGTACTTC
CASSERGLYEQYF
>.|15|.|TRBV7-2|TRBJ1-1
TGTGCCAGCAGATTCAACTCTTTGACCGGGGTTGAAGCTTTCTTT
CASRFNSLTGVEAFF
>.|14|few|TRBV6-5|TRBJ2-7
TGTGCCAGCAGGAGACGGGACGGCTCCTACGAGCAGTACTTC
CASRRRDGSYEQYF
>TRBD2|18|.|TRBV7-2|TRBJ2-7
TGTGCCAGCAGGCCTCCGGGACTAGCGGGACTCACCGGGCCCAAGCAGTACTTC
CASRPPGLAGLTGPKQYF
>.|15|.|TRBV15|TRBJ1-2
TGTGCCACCAGCAGCCCTTCGCCGGGGGCGCGTGGCTACACCTTC
CATSSPSPGARGYTF
>.|13|.|TRBV28|TRBJ1-1
TGTGCCAGCGGTGGCCAGGGAAGCACTGAAGCTTTCTTT
CASGGQGSTEAFF
>TRBD1|17|.|TRBV7-2|TRBJ1-2
TGTGCCAGCAGCTTAGCGTTTTCCGGGACAGGGTTGTATGGCTACACCTTC
CASSLAFSGTGLYGYTF
>TRBD2|15|.|TRBV7-3|TRBJ2-1
TGTGCCAGCAGCTTAAGTCTAGCGGGGAGCAATGAGCAGTTCTTC
CASSLSLAGSNEQFF
>TRBD1|15|.|TRBV23-1|TRBJ1-4
TGCGCCAGCAGTCAATCGGACAGGGTAGGTGAAAAACTGTTTTTT
CASSQSDRVGEKLFF
>.|15|.|TRBV6-1|TRBJ1-4
TGTGCCAGCAGTGAAGTATGGGGGATGGGCGAAAAACTGTTTTTT
CASSEVWGMGEKLFF
>TRBD2|17|.|TRBV5-5|TRBJ2-5
TGTGCCAGCAGCTCCCGGGGAGCGGGGGGCCACCAAGAGACCCAGTACTTC
CASSSRGAGGHQETQYF
>.|14|.|TRBV2|TRBJ2-5
TGTGCCAGCAGTCCCCGCGTTCGGGGAGAGACCCAGTACTTC
CASSPRVRGETQYF
>TRBD2|15|.|TRBV6-5|TRBJ2-5
TGTGCCAGCAGTAGGACTAGCGGGGGGAGAGAGACCCAGTACTTC
CASSRTSGGRETQYF
>.|16|.|TRBV14|TRBJ1-1
TGTGCCAGCAGCCAAGATATGGGCAGGACGAACACTGAAGCTTTCTTT
CASSQDMGRTNTEAFF
>.|13|.|TRBV6-5|TRBJ1-5
TGTGCCAGCAGTTATGATAGCAATCAGCCCCAGCATTTT
CASSYDSNQPQHF
>.|16|.|TRBV19|TRBJ2-3
TGTGCCAGTAGTATAGGTAGTCAACGGGGCACAGATACGCAGTATTTT
CASSIGSQRGTDTQYF
>TRBD2|15|.|TRBV7-3|TRBJ2-3
TGTGCCAGCAGCACACTAGCGGGGACCACAGATACGCAGTATTTT
CASSTLAGTTDTQYF
>TRBD1|14|.|TRBV6-1|TRBJ2-3
TGTGCCAGCAGTGTACAGGGGCGGTCAGATACGCAGTATTTT
CASSVQGRSDTQYF
>.|12|.|TRBV7-9|TRBJ2-7
TGTGCCAGCAGCTTAGGGTTCTACGAGCAGTACTTC
CASSLGFYEQYF
>.|14|.|TRBV2|TRBJ1-4
TGTGCCAGCTCCTGGGAGGCGAGTAATGAAAAACTGTTTTTT
CASSWEASNEKLFF
>.|15|.|TRBV4-3|TRBJ1-5
TGCGCCAGCAGCCAAGCGTGGCAGGGTGACCAGCCCCAGCATTTT
CASSQAWQGDQPQHF
>.|14|.|TRBV5-1|TRBJ2-3
TGCGCCAGCAGCCGTGAGGGGGGCACAGATACGCAGTATTTT
CASSREGGTDTQYF